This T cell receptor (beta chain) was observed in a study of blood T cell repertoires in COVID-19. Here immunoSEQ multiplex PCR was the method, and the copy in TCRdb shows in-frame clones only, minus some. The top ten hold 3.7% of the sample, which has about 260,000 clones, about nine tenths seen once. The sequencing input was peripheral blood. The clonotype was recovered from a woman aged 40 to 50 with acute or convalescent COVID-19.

Here the CDR3 DNA reads TGTGCCACCAGTGATTCCGGGACAGGGAACACCGGGGAGCTGTTTTTT. Its protein product is CATSDSGTGNTGELFF. The rearrangement joins TRBV24-1 to TRBJ2-2, with TRBD1 matching 8 bases. Germline trimming cut 2 bases from V and 1 base from J; bases unmatched to any gene: 2. Germline V lookup: CDR1 KGHDR, CDR2 SFDVKD. CDR3 size: 16 residues.